Listed below are T cell receptor beta chains from one sample, sequenced in a study of CD8 T cells in ankylosing spondylitis. TCRdb re-analysed the 5' RACE reads in MiXCR, keeping a single row per CDR3 protein. The table includes a few hundred thousand distinct CDR3 sequences, around a tenth detected once. Sequencing input: blood, either unsorted or a sorted T cell fraction (not recorded which). Receptors were obtained from a female donor with ankylosing spondylitis or in good health (not recorded which). The CDR3 runs from the conserved cysteine through the conserved F or W. D genes are given only for firm matches. The listing skips clone size in some rows; elsewhere it reads once, few, many or a size class.

V gene,D gene,clone size,J gene,CDR3 protein,CDR3 DNA
TRBV12-3/TRBV12-4,.,few,TRBJ2-3,CASSSYGGTDTQYF,TGTGCCAGCAGTTCCTACGGGGGCACAGATACGCAGTATTTT
TRBV6-1,TRBD2,.,TRBJ2-1,CASRQQLAGLYNEQFF,TGTGCCAGCAGACAACAACTAGCGGGACTGTACAATGAGCAGTTCTTC
TRBV29-1,.,.,TRBJ2-1,CSVATGSYNEQFF,TGCAGCGTCGCGACGGGCTCCTACAATGAGCAGTTCTTC
TRBV11-2,.,many,TRBJ1-5,CASSADNSNQPQHF,TGTGCCAGCAGCGCTGACAATAGCAATCAGCCCCAGCATTTT
TRBV20-1,TRBD1,many,TRBJ1-1,CSAERQGADTEAFF,TGCAGTGCGGAAAGACAGGGGGCTGACACTGAAGCTTTCTTT
TRBV29-1,.,many,TRBJ2-5,CSASRVSSETQYF,TGCAGCGCCAGCAGGGTATCATCGGAGACCCAGTACTTC
TRBV18,.,few,TRBJ1-3,CASSPLTPDSGNTIYF,TGTGCCAGCTCACCACTTACGCCGGACTCTGGAAACACCATATATTTT
TRBV20-1,.,many,TRBJ2-7,CSARGRIIYEQYF,TGCAGTGCTAGGGGGCGCATCATCTACGAGCAGTACTTC
TRBV7-2,.,few,TRBJ2-7,CASSPDAALLTEQYF,TGTGCCAGCAGCCCCGACGCAGCCCTCCTAACCGAGCAGTACTTC
TRBV4-3,TRBD2,many,TRBJ2-1,CASSGRTSGHNEQFF,TGCGCCAGCAGCGGTCGGACTAGCGGGCACAATGAGCAGTTCTTC
TRBV12-3/TRBV12-4,.,many,TRBJ2-1,CASSPVGNEQFF,TGTGCCAGCAGCCCCGTGGGCAATGAGCAGTTCTTC